These 23 T cell receptor beta chains came from one sample sequenced in a study of blood T cells in healthy people across ages. PCR was performed a second time for roughly 7 to 12 cycles using a sample-barcoded 5' primer and a J-beta primer mix. TCRdb reprocessed the 5' RACE reads via MiXCR and lists one record per CDR3 protein. This sample has approximately 850,000 distinct CDR3 sequences, with under 45% found just once. The sequenced material came from blood. These receptors originate from a man aged 55 to 70 in good health.

This clonotype was observed a handful of times. CDR3 sequence (DNA): TGCGCCAGCAGCTTGGCCCCAGCTAATGAAAAACTGTTTTTT. This translates into CASSLAPANEKLFF. This chain connects TRBV5-1 to TRBJ1-4; no firm D call. CDR1 and CDR2 (germline): SGHRS, YFSETQ. This CDR3 contains 14 residues. Trimming stripped 0 bases from V and 3 bases from J, with 6 bases between.

The rearrangement uses TRBV5-5 and TRBJ2-5; D gene uncertain. This CDR3 spans 13 amino acids. The V end lost 6 bases, the J end lost 4 bases, and 13 bases lay between the germline ends. Per the germline V gene, CDR1 is SGHKS and CDR2 is YYEKEE (reference sequence). The CDR3: CASNPVELETQYF. The CDR3 nucleotides read TGTGCCAGCAACCCCGTGGAGTTAGAGACCCAGTACTTC. Full variable domain (rest looked up from reference TRBV5-5 and TRBJ2-5): DAGVTQSPTHLIKTRGQQVTLRCSPISGHKSVSWYQQVLGQGPQFIFQYYEKEERGRGNFPDRFSARQFPNYSSELNVNALLLGDSALYLCASNPVELETQYFGPGTRLLVL.

This clonotype was observed at least ten times. The rearrangement joins TRBV9 to TRBJ2-7; 11 bases map to TRBD2. CDR3 length: 15 amino acids. Trimming took 0 bases from V and 6 from J; bases not matched to a gene: 5. CDR1 is SGDLS, CDR2 YYNGEE, per germline. The CDR3 sequence: CASSVDGTSGLEQYF. The CDR3 region has the DNA TGTGCCAGCAGCGTAGACGGGACTAGCGGCCTCGAGCAGTACTTC.

This clonotype showed up just a few times. V and J are TRBV3-1 and TRBJ2-5, with TRBD2 matching over 7 bases. This CDR3 comprises 14 residues. Germline V gene sequence: CDR1 LGHDT, CDR2 YNNKEL (reference sequence). The V and J ends lost 4 bases and 3 bases, in that order; junction bases with no gene match: 5. The CDR3 loop is CASSRRGNEETQYF. Written as DNA, the CDR3 is TGTGCCAGCAGCCGGCGGGGGAATGAAGAGACCCAGTACTTC.

V is TRBV20-1 and J is TRBJ2-3; the D is unclear. The germline V gene encodes CDR1 DFQATT and CDR2 SNEGSKA (reference sequence). Between the trimmed V and J ends, which lost 5 bases and 0 bases, there was a span of 6 bases. CDR3 length equals 12 residues. The CDR3: CSALTSTDTQYF. CDR3 sequence (DNA): TGCAGTGCTCTTACTAGCACAGATACGCAGTATTTT.

The chain combines TRBV5-1 with TRBJ1-1, with D possibly matching TRBD1 (6 bases). Germline assignment: CDR1 SGHRS and CDR2 YFSETQ. The CDR3 totals 13 residues. Trimming took 6 bases from V and 7 from J, leaving 16 bases between them. The CDR3 coding sequence is TGCGCCAGCAATCCCCCCGGAGGGGGTGAAGCTTTCTTT. As protein: CASNPPGGGEAFF.

The chain links TRBV6-5 to TRBJ1-5, with no clear D. The V end lost 5 bases, the J end lost 6 bases, and 11 bases lay between the germline ends. The length of the CDR3 is 13 residues. CDR1 MNHEY and CDR2 SVGAGI come from the germline V gene. The CDR3 loop is CASSTNERQPQHF. The CDR3 bases are TGTGCCAGCAGTACTAACGAGCGTCAGCCCCAGCATTTT.

This clonotype was observed a single time. The chain carries TRBV7-2 and TRBJ2-2, with D unresolved. Germline V gives CDR1 SGHTA, CDR2 FQGNSA. V was shortened by 2 bases and J by 1 base, with 11 bases between the two germline ends. CDR3 length: 16 amino acids. The CDR3, as DNA: TGTGCCAGCAGCTTAATGTTGGGATTGAACACCGGGGAGCTGTTTTTT. It is translated as CASSLMLGLNTGELFF. Filled out from reference TRBV7-2 and TRBJ2-2, the complete variable domain reads GAGVSQSPSNKVTEKGKDVELRCDPISGHTALYWYRQSLGQGLEFLIYFQGNSAPDKSGLPSDRFSAERTGGSVSTLTIQRTQQEDSAVYLCASSLMLGLNTGELFFGEGSRLTVL.

This chain links TRBV6-6 with TRBJ2-5, with unresolved D. The end of the DNA is better explained by TRBJ2-7, so the J call may be wrong. Germline-derived CDR1 and CDR2 are MNHNY and SVGAGI (reference sequence). The CDR3 contains 13 residues. The CDR3 loop reads CASHRQEWDEQYF. The CDR3 nucleotides read TGTGCCAGCCACCGCCAGGAATGGGACGAGCAGTACTTC.

This clonotype was seen once. This chain links TRBV3-1 with TRBJ2-1, with D maybe TRBD1 (5 bases). The germline gives CDR1 LGHDT, CDR2 YNNKEL (reference sequence). The V and J ends lost 0 bases and 3 bases respectively, with 9 bases between them. The CDR3 contains 15 residues. In nucleotides, the CDR3 is TGTGCCAGCAGCCAAGACGACAGAATCTACAATGAGCAGTTCTTC. Translating it yields CASSQDDRIYNEQFF.

This chain uses TRBV27 with TRBJ2-1; the D is unclear. The CDR3 extends over 15 amino acids. V was pared by 5 bases and J by 1 base, with 12 bases between. Germline CDR1 MNHEY, CDR2 SMNVEV (reference sequence). CDR3 coding DNA: TGTGCCAGCAGTCGGACCCCTGGGTCCTACAATGAGCAGTTCTTC. Translated, it gives CASSRTPGSYNEQFF.

CDR3 sequence: CARADTQYF. The CDR3 nucleotides are TGTGCCCGGGCAGATACGCAGTATTTT. This rearrangement joins TRBV21-1 to TRBJ2-3. TRBV21-1 constitutes a pseudogene. CDR3 length: 9 residues.

The rearrangement joins TRBV11-2 to TRBJ2-5, with D perhaps TRBD2 (5 bases). This CDR3 is 14 amino acids long. Germline values: CDR1 SGHAT, CDR2 FQNNGV. The ends were cut back, 1 base at V and 4 bases at J, with 10 bases in the middle. The CDR3 coding sequence is TGTGCCAGCAGCTTAGGCCTCAGCGGAGAGACCCAGTACTTC. Its protein product is CASSLGLSGETQYF.

The chain recombines TRBV7-2 with TRBJ2-5, with D maybe TRBD1 (5 bases). The V end lost 5 bases, the J end lost 11 bases, and 18 bases lay between the germline ends. This CDR3 is 13 amino acids long. CDR1 SGHTA and CDR2 FQGNSA come from the germline V gene. The chain's CDR3 is CASSPQGLDEQYF. In DNA, the CDR3 is TGTGCCAGCAGCCCGCAGGGTTTGGATGAGCAGTACTTC.

V and J are TRBV5-1 and TRBJ2-5; maybe TRBD1 (5 bases). CDR3 length: 14 amino acids. The V and J ends lost 2 bases and 2 bases respectively, with 10 bases between them. Germline CDR1 and CDR2: SGHRS and YFSETQ. The CDR3 region has the DNA TGCGCCAGCAGCTTAGAAGACAGACAAGAGACCCAGTACTTC. Translated, it gives CASSLEDRQETQYF.

The chain combines TRBV20-1 with TRBJ1-5; D remains ambiguous. Germline-derived CDR1 and CDR2 are DFQATT and SNEGSKA (reference sequence). The CDR3 runs to 13 residues. Here the CDR3 reads CNAETTGNQPQHF. For the CDR3, the DNA is TGCAATGCAGAAACCACGGGCAATCAGCCCCAGCATTTT.

This chain connects TRBV4-3 to TRBJ2-3; 7 nucleotides agree with TRBD1. The V and J ends lost 0 bases and 1 base, in that order; junction bases with no gene match: 7. Looked up from germline, CDR1 is LGHNA and CDR2 is YSLEER. The CDR3 sequence is 17 residues long. The CDR3 loop reads CASSQDLGDRGTDTQYF. The CDR3 region has the DNA TGCGCCAGCAGCCAAGATCTTGGAGACAGGGGCACAGATACGCAGTATTTT.

V is TRBV28 and J is TRBJ2-7, with D possibly matching TRBD1 (6 bases). Trimming shortened V by 5 bases and J by 0 bases, and 14 bases separated the two germline ends. Germline CDR1 MDHEN, CDR2 SYDVKM. The CDR3 contains 15 residues. DNA for the CDR3: TGTGCCAGCAGTGTACAGGGTTCCCCCTCCTACGAGCAGTACTTC. This translates into CASSVQGSPSYEQYF. The full variable domain, completed using reference TRBV28 and TRBJ2-7, is DVKVTQSSRYLVKRTGEKVFLECVQDMDHENMFWYRQDPGLGLRLIYFSYDVKMKEKGDIPEGYSVSREKKERFSLILESASTNQTSMYLCASSVQGSPSYEQYFGPGTRLTVT.

This clonotype was observed at least ten times. J is TRBJ2-5 and V is TRBV29-1; unclear D gene. V dropped 3 bases and J dropped 0 bases, with 11 bases sitting between them. This CDR3 is 14 amino acids long. The V gene's germline CDR1 is SQVTM and CDR2 ANQGSEA. CDR3 region: CSVETSVYQETQYF. CDR3 sequence (DNA): TGCAGCGTTGAGACAAGCGTGTACCAAGAGACCCAGTACTTC.

V and J are TRBV5-1 and TRBJ2-1, with 8 bases that match TRBD1. Trimming cost V 3 bases and J 13 bases; bases outside gene matches: 15. Germline CDR1 and CDR2: SGHRS and YFSETQ. The CDR3 length is 15 residues. The CDR3 coding sequence is TGCGCCAGCAGCTCTGGGACAGGAGTTCAAGAGACCCAGTTCTTC. Translation gives CASSSGTGVQETQFF.

This chain uses TRBV9 with TRBJ1-4; D unresolved. V gave up 4 bases and J gave up 0 bases, with 25 bases separating them. The V gene's germline CDR1 is SGDLS and CDR2 YYNGEE. There are 20 residues in the CDR3. CDR3 sequence: CASSPRPSYSGSATNEKLFF. In DNA form, the CDR3 reads TGTGCCAGCAGCCCCCGCCCGTCTTACTCCGGGTCTGCAACTAATGAAAAACTGTTTTTT.

A few counts support this clonotype. The chain carries TRBV20-1 and TRBJ2-7; 7 nucleotides agree with TRBD2. CDR1 DFQATT and CDR2 SNEGSKA come from the germline V gene (reference sequence). The CDR3 has 15 residues. V was pared by 3 bases and J by 3 bases, with 11 bases of the junction left unmatched. CDR3: CSASVGEGINYEQYF. The CDR3 DNA sequence: TGCAGTGCTAGTGTCGGGGAGGGGATTAACTACGAGCAGTACTTC.

V usage is TRBV5-6 and J usage is TRBJ2-7; possible D gene TRBD2, 5 bases. Germline V CDR1 and CDR2: SGHDT, YYEEEE. The CDR3 is 14 amino acids. Deletions cut 0 bases from V and 2 bases from J, with 9 bases between. CDR3 sequence (DNA): TGTGCCAGCAGCTTGGGAGCGGACGCCTACGAGCAGTACTTC. Translation: CASSLGADAYEQYF.